Below, 30 T cell receptor beta chains from the same sample are listed, as sequenced in a study of OX40 agonist ivuxolimab in advanced cancers. TCRdb keeps only in-frame clones here, not all; method: immunoSEQ multiplex PCR. The table records roughly 120,000 clones, 80% to 95% of them present only once. Sequencing was performed on CD4+ or CD8+ T cells sorted from blood, taken in a trial of the OX40 agonist ivuxolimab. These receptor sequences come from an adult with an advanced solid tumor such as melanoma, head and neck, liver or kidney cancer.

This clone was detected only once. The chain combines TRBV10-3 with TRBJ2-5; D remains unclear. The DNA end is more similar to TRBJ2-7, so the J call may be wrong. The CDR3 consists of 16 residues. CDR1 ENHRY and CDR2 SYGVKD come from the germline V gene. CDR3 nucleotide sequence: TGTGCCATTGCCACGGTCGACGCTCAAGCCTCCTACGAGCAGTACTTC. Translation gives CAIATVDAQASYEQYF.

The chain has TRBV7-9 and TRBJ2-7; 9 bases fit TRBD2. There are 16 residues in the CDR3. Losses at the gene ends were 0 bases for V and 3 bases for J; bases not matched to a gene: 6. Germline values: CDR1 SEHNR, CDR2 FQNEAQ (reference sequence). In DNA, the CDR3 is TGTGCCAGCAGCTTAGCGGAGACTAGCGGAGTCTACGAGCAGTACTTC. Translated: CASSLAETSGVYEQYF.

This sequence joins TRBV7-9 and TRBJ2-3; 7 bases align to TRBD1. The CDR3 loop spans 16 amino acids. After removal of 5 bases from V and 2 bases from J, the junction contained 10 bases not matched to a gene. Per germline, CDR1 SEHNR and CDR2 FQNEAQ (reference sequence). This CDR3 reads CASSLRGQVITDTQYF. The DNA of the CDR3 is TGTGCCAGCAGCCTACGAGGACAGGTGATCACAGATACGCAGTATTTT.

The chain couples TRBV7-9 to TRBJ2-2; TRBD1 aligns across 12 bases. This CDR3 has 17 residues. V lost 5 bases to trimming and J lost 3 bases; unmatched junction nucleotides: 7. CDR1 and CDR2 (germline): SEHNR, FQNEAQ (reference sequence). CDR3 nucleotides: TGTGCCAGCAGCCCGCCGGGACAGGGGGCGTACACCGGGGAGCTGTTTTTT. It specifies CASSPPGQGAYTGELFF.

The rearrangement uses TRBV28 and TRBJ1-5, with 7 positions matching TRBD1. CDR1 and CDR2 from the germline V gene are MDHEN and SYDVKM. J gave up 1 base and V 7 bases, and 4 bases lay outside the gene matches. The CDR3 length is 14 residues. The CDR3 region is CASKEGASNQPQHF. The CDR3 bases are TGTGCCAGCAAGGAGGGGGCGAGCAATCAGCCCCAGCATTTT.

In its sample, this clone was seen a few times. Here the CDR3 DNA reads TGTGCCAGCAGTTCCCAGGGAGTGGGAGGGGGCTACACCTTC. This translates into CASSSQGVGGGYTF. V and J are TRBV27 and TRBJ1-2; tentative D call: TRBD1 (5 bases). The germline V and J ends were trimmed by 4 bases and 8 bases, with 17 bases remaining between them. Germline CDR1 MNHEY, CDR2 SMNVEV (reference sequence). This CDR3 spans 14 amino acids.

The chain uses TRBV28 and TRBJ1-5; no clear D. Germline CDR1 is MDHEN and CDR2 is SYDVKM. The CDR3 extends over 14 amino acids. The V end lost 5 bases, the J end lost 3 bases, and 11 bases lay between the germline ends. CDR3 nucleotide sequence: TGTGCCAGCAGTCCACCGGTCGCCAATCAGCCCCAGCATTTT. It codes for CASSPPVANQPQHF. Full variable domain (missing parts from reference TRBV28 and TRBJ1-5): DVKVTQSSRYLVKRTGEKVFLECVQDMDHENMFWYRQDPGLGLRLIYFSYDVKMKEKGDIPEGYSVSREKKERFSLILESASTNQTSMYLCASSPPVANQPQHFGDGTRLSIL.

This clone appeared a single time. The rearrangement uses TRBV7-3 and TRBJ2-1, with D tentatively TRBD1 (5 bases). Germline CDR1 reads SGHTA; CDR2 reads FQGTGA. The CDR3 sequence is 15 residues long. V was pared by 1 base and J by 5 bases, with 12 bases between. Here the CDR3 DNA reads TGTGCCAGCAGCTTAATTGGGGCCCGAGACAATGAGCAGTTCTTC. The encoded protein is CASSLIGARDNEQFF.

The chain employs TRBV9 and TRBJ2-3; the D is unclear. Germline V gene lookup returns CDR1 SGDLS and CDR2 YYNGEE. This CDR3 spans 21 amino acids. Trimming left V 1 base short and J 0 bases short, with 27 bases between. The CDR3 region is CASSVSVGRAWEQTSTDTQYF. DNA for the CDR3: TGTGCCAGCAGCGTAAGTGTCGGGCGCGCGTGGGAACAAACTAGCACAGATACGCAGTATTTT. Filled out from reference TRBV9 and TRBJ2-3, the complete variable domain reads DSGVTQTPKHLITATGQRVTLRCSPRSGDLSVYWYQQSLDQGLQFLIQYYNGEERAKGNILERFSAQQFPDLHSELNLSSLELGDSALYFCASSVSVGRAWEQTSTDTQYFGPGTRLTVL.

The V gene is TRBV30, the J gene TRBJ1-2, with D unclear. CDR1 and CDR2 (germline): GTSNPN, SVGIG (reference sequence). The CDR3 is 13 residues long. V lost 0 bases to trimming and J lost 2 bases, with 7 bases between them. In DNA form, the CDR3 reads TGTGCCTGGAGTGTCTCGGGGAACTATGGCTACACCTTC. Protein sequence: CAWSVSGNYGYTF.

The J gene is TRBJ2-7, the V gene TRBV6-6; 9 bases fit TRBD2. The germline V gene has CDR1 MNHNY and CDR2 SVGAGI (reference sequence). The CDR3 consists of 16 residues. V lost 2 bases, J lost 4 bases, and 9 bases stayed unmatched. CDR3 sequence (DNA): TGTGCCAGCAGTTACCCCGAGGCGGGAGGGGGGTACGAGCAGTACTTC. The encoded protein is CASSYPEAGGGYEQYF.

This clone was recorded once. J is TRBJ1-4 and V is TRBV7-9, with 8 bases aligning to TRBD1. The CDR3 contains 14 residues. Germline V gene lookup returns CDR1 SEHNR and CDR2 FQNEAQ (reference sequence). With 3 bases clipped from V and 4 bases from J, the junction kept 1 base outside the gene matches. The CDR3 coding sequence is TGTGCCAGCAGCTTGGGACAGGATAATGAAAAACTGTTTTTT. The encoded protein is CASSLGQDNEKLFF. The full variable domain, with the rest looked up from reference TRBV7-9 and TRBJ1-4, is DTGVSQNPRHKITKRGQNVTFRCDPISEHNRLYWYRQTLGQGPEFLTYFQNEAQLEKSRLLSDRFSAERPKGSFSTLEIQRTEQGDSAMYLCASSLGQDNEKLFFGSGTQLSVL.

The chain couples TRBV6-5 to TRBJ1-3, with no clear D. There are 13 residues in the CDR3. Trimming removed 5 bases at V and 2 bases at J, with 7 bases between. Germline values: CDR1 MNHEY, CDR2 SVGAGI. The CDR3 sequence: CASSDGAGNTIYF. As DNA, the CDR3 is TGTGCCAGCAGTGACGGAGCTGGAAACACCATATATTTT.

This sequence joins TRBV19 and TRBJ2-1; D perhaps matches TRBD1 (7 bases). CDR1 is LNHDA, CDR2 SQIVND, per germline (reference sequence). Trimming removed 10 bases from V and 0 bases from J, with 10 bases in between. This CDR3 has 13 residues. The CDR3 protein is CATRDSSYNEQFF. The DNA of the CDR3 is TGTGCCACGCGGGACAGCTCCTACAATGAGCAGTTCTTC.

V usage is TRBV7-9 and J usage is TRBJ1-3; D gene unclear. Germline V gives CDR1 SEHNR, CDR2 FQNEAQ (reference sequence). This CDR3 region has 12 residues. The CDR3 region has the DNA TGTGGCGGTGGTCCTCTCGGAAACACCATATATTTT. As protein: CGGGPLGNTIYF.

The rearrangement joins TRBV4-3 to TRBJ1-4; a weak D match, TRBD1 (5 bases). Trimming cost V 0 bases and J 6 bases, with 20 bases left between them. Germline V gene lookup returns CDR1 LGHNA and CDR2 YSLEER. This CDR3 is built from 18 residues. This CDR3 reads CASSQDVGGSRGDEKLFF. As DNA, the CDR3 is TGCGCCAGCAGCCAAGATGTTGGGGGTAGCCGAGGCGATGAAAAACTGTTTTTT.

This sequence joins TRBV10-1 and TRBJ1-1; 10 positions agree with TRBD1. J gave up 2 bases and V 6 bases, and 3 bases lay outside the gene matches. This CDR3 spans 14 amino acids. Germline assignment: CDR1 WNHNN and CDR2 SYGVQD (reference sequence). The CDR3 is CASSGDRGNTEAFF. For the CDR3, the DNA is TGCGCCAGCAGCGGGGACAGGGGTAACACTGAAGCTTTCTTT.

The rearrangement joins TRBV28 to TRBJ2-1; no clear D. V gave up 6 bases and J gave up 7 bases, with 10 bases separating them. The germline gives CDR1 MDHEN, CDR2 SYDVKM. The CDR3 has 12 residues. CDR3 in amino acids: CASSSLGNEQFF. DNA of the CDR3: TGTGCCAGCAGCTCCCTAGGAAATGAGCAGTTCTTC.

This chain uses TRBV27 with TRBJ2-5; D uncertain. The J call may be mistaken, given a closer DNA end match to TRBJ2-7. In germline, CDR1 is MNHEY, CDR2 SMNVEV (reference sequence). The CDR3 loop spans 13 amino acids. CDR3 nucleotide sequence: TGTGCCAGCAGTCCGACTGGTTCCTACGAGCAGTACTTC. It translates to CASSPTGSYEQYF.

The V gene is TRBV5-1, the J gene TRBJ2-1; D is unresolved. With 0 bases removed from V and 8 bases from J, the gap between germline ends came to 12 bases. The length of the CDR3 is 14 residues. Germline V gene lookup returns CDR1 SGHRS and CDR2 YFSETQ. CDR3 DNA: TGCGCCAGCAGCTTGGATGTTAGTATGGATGAGCAGTTCTTC. Its protein product is CASSLDVSMDEQFF.

This chain joins TRBV5-1 and TRBJ2-2, with unresolved D. V dropped 0 bases and J dropped 0 bases, with 9 bases sitting between them. The length of the CDR3 is 16 residues. Germline lookup yields CDR1 SGHRS and CDR2 YFSETQ. CDR3 DNA sequence: TGCGCCAGCAGCTTGGACCCAGTTCCGAACACCGGGGAGCTGTTTTTT. Amino acids: CASSLDPVPNTGELFF.

The chain couples TRBV19 to TRBJ1-4; no clear D. The V end lost 7 bases, the J end lost 2 bases, and 14 bases lay between the germline ends. This CDR3 is built from 15 residues. Germline V CDR1 and CDR2: LNHDA, SQIVND (reference sequence). CDR3 nucleotide sequence: TGTGCCAGTAATAGAGATCGCCAGACTAATGAAAAACTGTTTTTT. This gives the protein CASNRDRQTNEKLFF.

This clone was counted once. This chain uses TRBV7-9 with TRBJ1-2; 7 bases line up with TRBD1. From germline, CDR1 is SEHNR and CDR2 FQNEAQ (reference sequence). The CDR3 is 14 amino acids. With V trimmed by 5 bases and J by 2 bases, 5 bases remained unmatched. The CDR3 DNA reads as TGTGCCAGCAGCCCCCAGGGACAGAACTATGGCTACACCTTC. It codes for CASSPQGQNYGYTF.

This clone was observed a handful of times. The V gene is TRBV2, the J gene TRBJ2-7; D is unresolved. Germline CDR1 and CDR2: SNHLY and FYNNEI. V was shortened by 5 bases and J by 4 bases, with 9 bases between the two germline ends. CDR3 length: 12 residues. In DNA form, the CDR3 reads TGTGCCAGCAGTAACCTGAATTACGAGCAGTACTTC. Translating it yields CASSNLNYEQYF. The full variable domain, completed using reference TRBV2 and TRBJ2-7, is EPEVTQTPSHQVTQMGQEVILRCVPISNHLYFYWYRQILGQKVEFLVSFYNNEISEKSEIFDDQFSVERPDGSNFTLKIRSTKLEDSAMYFCASSNLNYEQYFGPGTRLTVT.

A single count supports this clone. V and J are TRBV5-4 and TRBJ2-6; D is possibly TRBD1 (6 bases). Germline V gene sequence: CDR1 SGHNT, CDR2 YYREEE (reference sequence). V was cut by 2 bases and J by 0 bases, with 12 bases left in between. The CDR3 contains 17 residues. CDR3 sequence: CASSLKRQASGANVLTF. CDR3 nucleotides: TGTGCCAGCAGCTTAAAGAGACAGGCCTCTGGGGCCAACGTCCTGACTTTC.

This clone has more than one count but fewer than ten. The chain has TRBV5-4 and TRBJ2-2; a weak D match, TRBD1 (6 bases). The CDR3 is 13 residues long. V lost 0 bases and J 6 bases, leaving 6 bases between the germline ends. Germline CDR1 SGHNT, CDR2 YYREEE (reference sequence). The CDR3 is CASSLGGPGELFF. DNA of the CDR3: TGTGCCAGCAGCTTGGGGGGGCCCGGGGAGCTGTTTTTT.

This clone has just one count. The CDR3 sequence: CASSEQSYEQYF. The CDR3 coding sequence is TGTGCCAGCAGTGAGCAGAGCTACGAGCAGTACTTC. The chain couples TRBV2 to TRBJ2-7, with D unresolved. V was cut by 3 bases and J by 3 bases, with 6 bases left in between. The germline V gene encodes CDR1 SNHLY and CDR2 FYNNEI. The CDR3 length is 12 residues.

This CDR3 reads CASGLVRQGWRDTEAFF. CDR3 nucleotide sequence: TGTGCTAGTGGTTTGGTACGTCAGGGGTGGAGGGACACTGAAGCTTTCTTT. The chain couples TRBV12-5 to TRBJ1-1, with D perhaps matching TRBD1 (6 bases). Deletions cut 0 bases from V and 3 bases from J, with 17 bases between. This CDR3 region has 17 residues. CDR1 and CDR2 from the germline V gene are LGHNT and FRNRAP.

The chain carries TRBV7-3 and TRBJ2-1; 7 positions agree with TRBD1. Trimming at V came to 2 bases and at J to 1 base, leaving 2 bases not matched to a gene. The CDR3 sequence is 15 residues long. Germline V lookup: CDR1 SGHTA, CDR2 FQGTGA. This chain's CDR3 is CASSLSTGSYNEQFF. CDR3 DNA: TGTGCCAGCAGCTTATCGACAGGGTCCTACAATGAGCAGTTCTTC.

This clone was detected once. The chain carries TRBV5-1 and TRBJ2-1, with no clear D. V was clipped by 0 bases and J by 2 bases, with 9 bases between them. Germline CDR1 reads SGHRS; CDR2 reads YFSETQ. The CDR3 length is 15 residues. This CDR3 is CASSLEPLAYNEQFF. In DNA, the CDR3 is TGCGCCAGCAGCTTGGAACCATTGGCCTACAATGAGCAGTTCTTC.